The count of the clone carrying this T cell receptor (beta chain) is one. The trim removed 0 bases at V and 7 bases at J, leaving 8 bases unmatched. CDR1 and CDR2 (germline): GTSNPN, SVGIG (reference sequence). The CDR3 extends over 15 amino acids. In the authors' methods: In the immunoSEQ data, sequences were junction-only and lacked quality scores, so filtering differed. The assay was immunoSEQ multiplex PCR, and TCRdb's table has in-frame clones only and misses some. V and J calls and clone size are those listed in that table; D and trimming were worked out from the DNA. The table has under 2,500,000 clones, around 95% seen once. These data come from a study of shared clonotypes between healthy human individuals.

The sequence derives from a man aged 18-30 years in good health. The sequenced sample was naive CD4+ T cells sorted from blood. Sample subset: CD45RA+ positively selected. The V gene is TRBV30, the J gene TRBJ1-4, with 7 bases identical to TRBD1. Here the CDR3 reads CAWSVKAGGTEKLFF. CDR3 nucleotides: TGTGCCTGGAGTGTTAAGGCAGGGGGTACTGAAAAACTGTTTTTT.